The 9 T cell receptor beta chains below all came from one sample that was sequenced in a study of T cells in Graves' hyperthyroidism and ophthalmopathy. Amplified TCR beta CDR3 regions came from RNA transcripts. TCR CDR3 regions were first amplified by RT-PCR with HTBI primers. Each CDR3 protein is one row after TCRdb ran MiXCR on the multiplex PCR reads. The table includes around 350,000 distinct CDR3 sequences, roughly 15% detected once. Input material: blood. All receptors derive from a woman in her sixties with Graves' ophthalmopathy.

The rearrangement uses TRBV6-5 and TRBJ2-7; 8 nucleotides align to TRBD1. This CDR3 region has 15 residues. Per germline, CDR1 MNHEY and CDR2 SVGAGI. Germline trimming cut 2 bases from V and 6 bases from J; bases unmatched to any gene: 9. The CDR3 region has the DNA TGTGCCAGCAGTTACGGAGGACAGGGCGGATCCGAGCAGTACTTC. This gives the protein CASSYGGQGGSEQYF.

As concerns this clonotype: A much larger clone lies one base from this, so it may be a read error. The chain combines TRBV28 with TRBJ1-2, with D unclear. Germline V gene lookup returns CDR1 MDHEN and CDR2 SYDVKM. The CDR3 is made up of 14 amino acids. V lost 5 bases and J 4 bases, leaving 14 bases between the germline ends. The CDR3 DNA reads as TGTGCCAGCAGTGTGGAGGGCCTTATCTATGGCTACACCTTC. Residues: CASSVEGLIYGYTF.

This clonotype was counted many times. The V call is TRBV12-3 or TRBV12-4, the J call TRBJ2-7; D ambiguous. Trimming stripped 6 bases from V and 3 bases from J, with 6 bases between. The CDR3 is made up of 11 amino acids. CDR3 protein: CASSRNYEQYF. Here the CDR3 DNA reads TGTGCCAGCAGCCGGAACTACGAGCAGTACTTC.

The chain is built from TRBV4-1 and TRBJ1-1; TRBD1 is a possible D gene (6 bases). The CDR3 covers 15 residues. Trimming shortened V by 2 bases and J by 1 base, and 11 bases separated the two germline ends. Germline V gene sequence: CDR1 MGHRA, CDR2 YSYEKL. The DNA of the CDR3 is TGCGCCAGCAGCCAATCACCGGGACAGAACACTGAAGCTTTCTTT. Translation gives CASSQSPGQNTEAFF.

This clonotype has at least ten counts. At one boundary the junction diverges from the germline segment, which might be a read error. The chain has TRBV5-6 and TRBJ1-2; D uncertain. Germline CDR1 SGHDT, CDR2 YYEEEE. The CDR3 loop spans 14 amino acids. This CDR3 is CASSLVGANYGYTF. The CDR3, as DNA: TGCGCCAGCAGCTTGGTCGGAGCTAACTATGGCTACACCTTC.

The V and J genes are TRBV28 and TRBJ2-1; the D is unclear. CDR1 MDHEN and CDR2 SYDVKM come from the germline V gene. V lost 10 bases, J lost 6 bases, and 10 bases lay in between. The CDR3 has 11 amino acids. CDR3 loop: CATKRINEQFF. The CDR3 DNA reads TGTGCCACCAAGCGTATCAATGAGCAGTTCTTC.

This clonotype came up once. DNA for the CDR3: TGTGCCAGCAGCGTAGAGGCGGGACAGGGGTACACTGAAGCTTTCTTT. Its protein product is CASSVEAGQGYTEAFF. The chain links TRBV9 to TRBJ1-1, with TRBD1 identical over 10 bases. Germline CDR1 SGDLS, CDR2 YYNGEE. V was pared by 0 bases and J by 3 bases, with 5 bases of the junction left unmatched. The CDR3 has 16 residues.

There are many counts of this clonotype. The CDR3 here is CASSPPGGMVGELFF. The CDR3 DNA reads TGTGCCAGCAGTCCCCCCGGCGGGATGGTCGGGGAGCTGTTTTTT. The rearrangement joins TRBV3-1 to TRBJ2-2, with a possible D match to TRBD2 (6 bases). Germline-derived CDR1 and CDR2 are LGHDT and YNNKEL (reference sequence). The CDR3 totals 15 residues. The V end lost 6 bases, the J end lost 7 bases, and 18 bases lay between the germline ends. The variable domain in full, completed from reference TRBV3-1 and TRBJ2-2, reads DTAVSQTPKYLVTQMGNDKSIKCEQNLGHDTMYWYKQDSKKFLKIMFSYNNKELIINETVPNRFSPKSPDKAHLNLHINSLELGDSAVYFCASSPPGGMVGELFFGEGSRLTVL.

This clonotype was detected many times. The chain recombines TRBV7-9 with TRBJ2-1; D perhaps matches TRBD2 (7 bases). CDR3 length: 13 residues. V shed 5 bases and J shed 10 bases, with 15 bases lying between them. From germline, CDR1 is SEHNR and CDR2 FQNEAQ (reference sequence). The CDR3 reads CASSPPGGAEQFF. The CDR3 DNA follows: TGTGCCAGCAGCCCGCCGGGGGGCGCGGAGCAGTTCTTC. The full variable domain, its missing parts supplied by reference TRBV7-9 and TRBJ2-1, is DTGVSQNPRHKITKRGQNVTFRCDPISEHNRLYWYRQTLGQGPEFLTYFQNEAQLEKSRLLSDRFSAERPKGSFSTLEIQRTEQGDSAMYLCASSPPGGAEQFFGPGTRLTVL.